Described below is a single T cell receptor (beta chain) sequence and its context. Antigen specificity is unknown. The sample comes from a study of CD8 T cells in ankylosing spondylitis. TCRdb itself ran the 5' RACE reads through MiXCR, one entry per CDR3 protein. The sample holds under 450,000 distinct CDR3 sequences, 20% to 25% seen once. Notes on the study in general: According to the report, clones linked to the disease were significantly enriched in matched synovial fluid samples taken from ankylosing spondylitis patients.

The sequence was obtained from a male donor with ankylosing spondylitis or in good health (not recorded which). Sequencing was performed on blood, either unsorted or a sorted T cell fraction (not recorded which).

The DNA of the CDR3 is TGTGCCAGCAGCCACGACAGGTTTTCACCCCTCCACTTT. It yields the protein CASSHDRFSPLHF. The chain joins TRBV3-1 to TRBJ1-6; possible D gene TRBD1, 6 bases. This CDR3 has 13 residues. V lost 3 bases and J lost 9, with 9 bases in between. Germline CDR1 LGHDT, CDR2 YNNKEL (reference sequence).